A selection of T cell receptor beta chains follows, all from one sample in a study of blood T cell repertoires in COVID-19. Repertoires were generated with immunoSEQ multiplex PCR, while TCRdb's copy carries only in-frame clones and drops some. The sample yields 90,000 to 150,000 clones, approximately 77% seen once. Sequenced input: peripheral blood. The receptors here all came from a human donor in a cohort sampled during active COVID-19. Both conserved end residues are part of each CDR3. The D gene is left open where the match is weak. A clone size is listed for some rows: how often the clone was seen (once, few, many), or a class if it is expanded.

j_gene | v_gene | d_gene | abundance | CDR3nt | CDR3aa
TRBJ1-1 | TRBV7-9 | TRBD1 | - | TGTGCCAGCAGTTTCGGGACAGCGAACACTGAAGCTTTCTTT | CASSFGTANTEAFF
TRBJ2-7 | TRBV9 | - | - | TGTGCCAGCAGCCCTCTTCCCAGGGGTGGGCAGTACTTC | CASSPLPRGGQYF
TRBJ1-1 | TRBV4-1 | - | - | TGCGCCAGCAGCATTGGGCCTGAAGCTTTCTTT | CASSIGPEAFF
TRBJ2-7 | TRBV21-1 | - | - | TGTGCCAGCAGCAAGGGGGACAGGGAAAGGAACGAGCAGTACTTC | CASSKGDRERNEQYF
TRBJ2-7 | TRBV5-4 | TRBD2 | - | TGTGCCAGCAGCTTGGCCGGGACTAGCGGATTCTACGAGCAGTACTTC | CASSLAGTSGFYEQYF
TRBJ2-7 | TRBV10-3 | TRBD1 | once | TGTGCCATCAGCACGGGACAGGGAAGGAGAACGATCTACGAGCAGTACTTC | CAISTGQGRRTIYEQYF
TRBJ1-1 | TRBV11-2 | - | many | TGTGCCAGCAGTCAACAGGGAACGAACACTGAAGCTTTCTTT | CASSQQGTNTEAFF
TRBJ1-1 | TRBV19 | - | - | TGTGCCAGTAGCCCCACTCAGGACACTGAAGCTTTCTTT | CASSPTQDTEAFF
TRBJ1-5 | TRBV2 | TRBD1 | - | TGTGCCAGCAGTCCGGGACAGGGAGGGGATCAGCCCCAGCATTTT | CASSPGQGGDQPQHF
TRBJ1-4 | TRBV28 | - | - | TGTGCCAGTTCCCCTCCCCCGCAGGGATCGAAAAAACTGTTTTTT | CASSPPPQGSKKLFF
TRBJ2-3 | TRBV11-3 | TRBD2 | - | TGTGCCAGCAGCAAAGGGACTAGCGGGAGGTCAGATACGCAGTATTTT | CASSKGTSGRSDTQYF
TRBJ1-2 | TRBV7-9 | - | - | TGTGCCAGCAGCTTAGGGGCCAGGGTGGACTATGGCTACACCTTC | CASSLGARVDYGYTF
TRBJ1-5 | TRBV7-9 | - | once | TGTGCCAGCAGCTTAGGGGCGGGGGTCAATCAGCCCCAGCATTTT | CASSLGAGVNQPQHF
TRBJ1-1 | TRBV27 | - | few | TGTGCCAGCAGTTACAACACAGGGCTGGGCACTGAAGCTTTCTTT | CASSYNTGLGTEAFF
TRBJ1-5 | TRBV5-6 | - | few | TGTGCCAGCAGCTTTTTTGTTAGGGGCGGAGGGAGGAATCAGCCCCAGCATTTT | CASSFFVRGGGRNQPQHF
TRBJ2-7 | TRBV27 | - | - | TGTGCCAGCAGTCCGCAGCTCGGACTACTACGGGAGCAGTACTTC | CASSPQLGLLREQYF
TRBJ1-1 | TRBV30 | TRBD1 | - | TGTGCCTGGAGCGTGCCCGGGACAGAGAACACTGAAGCTTTCTTT | CAWSVPGTENTEAFF
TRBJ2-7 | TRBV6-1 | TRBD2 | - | TGTGCCAGCAGTGAAGGGGAGGGCCTCAACGAGCAGTACTTC | CASSEGEGLNEQYF
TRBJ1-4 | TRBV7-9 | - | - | TGTGCCAGCAGCTTAATGTCCCCCGCCGGAAAACTGTTTTTT | CASSLMSPAGKLFF
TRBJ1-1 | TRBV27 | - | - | TGTGCCAGCAGTTTATCGGCAGGTATGAACACTGAAGCTTTCTTT | CASSLSAGMNTEAFF
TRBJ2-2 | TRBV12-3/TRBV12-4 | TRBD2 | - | TGTGCCAGCAGTCGGACTAGGCCCGGGGAGCTGTTTTTT | CASSRTRPGELFF
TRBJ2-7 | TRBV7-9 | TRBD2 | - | TGTGCCAGCAGCTCGGGAGGGGTTATCTACGAGCAGTACTTC | CASSSGGVIYEQYF
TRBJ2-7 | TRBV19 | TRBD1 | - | TGTGCCAGTAGTATGGGGGACAGGGAACCTACGGGTCCCTACGAGCAGTACTTC | CASSMGDREPTGPYEQYF
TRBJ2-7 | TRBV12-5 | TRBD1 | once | TGTGCTAGTGGTTTGGGACAGGGCGAGCAGTACTTC | CASGLGQGEQYF
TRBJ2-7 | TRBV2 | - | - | TGTGCCAGCAGTGAATTGCCTACCGAGCAGTACTTC | CASSELPTEQYF
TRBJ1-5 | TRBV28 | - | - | TGTGCCAGCAGTTTACTAGGGCCCCAGCATTTT | CASSLLGPQHF
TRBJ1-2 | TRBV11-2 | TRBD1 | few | TGTGCCAGCAGCCCCATGGCAGGGGGAATGGGTGGCTACACCTTC | CASSPMAGGMGGYTF
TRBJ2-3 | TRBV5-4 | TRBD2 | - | TGTGCCAGCAGCCATGCCCGTAGTGCGGGGGGCTCAGATACGCAGTATTTT | CASSHARSAGGSDTQYF
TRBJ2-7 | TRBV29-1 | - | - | TGCAGCGTTGTAGTGGGGCAGGGGCCGGCCTACGAGCAGTACTTC | CSVVVGQGPAYEQYF
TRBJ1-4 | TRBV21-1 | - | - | TGTGCCAGCATAGGGGTGGGCAGGCTTCGGGAAAAACTGTTTTTT | CASIGVGRLREKLFF
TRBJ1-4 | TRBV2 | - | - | TGTGCCAGCAGTGAAGTTAGGGGGTTGCGTCTCTTCGATCGGTTTTTT | CASSEVRGLRLFDRFF
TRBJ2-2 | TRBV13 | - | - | TGTGCCAGCAGCTTTGCGAGGACCGGGGAGCTGTTTTTT | CASSFARTGELFF
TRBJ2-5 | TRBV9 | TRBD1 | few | TGTGCCAGCAGCGTGACAGGGGGCGCGGGGGAGACCCAGTACTTC | CASSVTGGAGETQYF
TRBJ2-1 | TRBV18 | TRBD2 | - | TGTGCCAGCTCACTGGTAGCGGGGGTCTACAATGAGCAGTTCTTC | CASSLVAGVYNEQFF
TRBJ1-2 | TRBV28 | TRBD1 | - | TGTGCCAGCAGTCCTCGGACAGGCTATGGCTACACCTTC | CASSPRTGYGYTF
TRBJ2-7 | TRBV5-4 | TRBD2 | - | TGTGCCAGCACCCCGGGGGGTGAGGGAGAGCAGTACTTC | CASTPGGEGEQYF
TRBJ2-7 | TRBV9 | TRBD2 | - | TGTGCCAGCAGCCCCTCGGGGTTAGCGGGAGTTCGCGAGCAGTACTTC | CASSPSGLAGVREQYF
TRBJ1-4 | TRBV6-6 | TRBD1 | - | TGTGCCAGCAGTCGAGAAACAGGGGGCGGTATTAATGAAAAACTGTTTTTT | CASSRETGGGINEKLFF
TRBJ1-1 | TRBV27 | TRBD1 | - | TGTGCCAGCAGTTTATCACCCGGACAGGGGTTTGAAGCTTTCTTT | CASSLSPGQGFEAFF
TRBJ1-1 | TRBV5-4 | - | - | TGTGCCAGCAGCTTTTTCAGGGGAGGGGGGACTGAAGCTTTCTTT | CASSFFRGGGTEAFF
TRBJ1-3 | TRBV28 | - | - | TGTGCCAGCGTCCCCGCCGCCAGACTCTCTGGAAACACCATATATTTT | CASVPAARLSGNTIYF
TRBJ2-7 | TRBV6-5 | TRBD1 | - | TGTGCCAGCAGGGACCCTGGGACAGGGAACGAGCAGTACTTC | CASRDPGTGNEQYF
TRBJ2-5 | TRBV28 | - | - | TGTGCCAGCAGTTTTGTCTCCCCGGGTGGCGAGACCCAGTACTTC | CASSFVSPGGETQYF
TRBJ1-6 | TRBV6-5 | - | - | TGTGCCAGCAGGCTATCCGAGGTTTCACCCCTCCACTTT | CASRLSEVSPLHF
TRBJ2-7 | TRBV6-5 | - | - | TGTGCCAGCACTCTGACAGAACGCTACGAGCAGTACTTC | CASTLTERYEQYF
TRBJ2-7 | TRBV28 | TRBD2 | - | TGTGCCAGCAGTCCTACTAGCGGGAGGGGGTACGAGCAGTACTTC | CASSPTSGRGYEQYF
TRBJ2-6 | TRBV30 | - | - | TGTGCCTGGAGTGTTTGGAGCAGGGGCTCTGGGGCCAACGTCCTGACTTTC | CAWSVWSRGSGANVLTF
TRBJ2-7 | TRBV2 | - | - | TGTGCCAGCAGTCCGGACAGCTCCTACGAGCAGTACTTC | CASSPDSSYEQYF
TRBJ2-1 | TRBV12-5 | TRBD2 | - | TGTGCTAGTGGTTTTGCGGCGGGGGGATACAATGAGCAGTTCTTC | CASGFAAGGYNEQFF
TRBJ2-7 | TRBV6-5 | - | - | TGTGCCAGCAGAGAGCGGGCTTTGGGCGAGCAGTACTTC | CASRERALGEQYF
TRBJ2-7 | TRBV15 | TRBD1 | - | TGTGCCACCAGCAGGGACAGGGGGCGGGAGCAGTACTTC | CATSRDRGREQYF
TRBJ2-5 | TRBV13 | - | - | TGTGCCAGCAGCTCCGCCCCGAATGCGGGCCAAGAGACCCAGTACTTC | CASSSAPNAGQETQYF
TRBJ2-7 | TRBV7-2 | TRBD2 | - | TGTGCCAGCAGCGAAGGCGGCGGGAGCTCCTACGAGCAGTACTTC | CASSEGGGSSYEQYF